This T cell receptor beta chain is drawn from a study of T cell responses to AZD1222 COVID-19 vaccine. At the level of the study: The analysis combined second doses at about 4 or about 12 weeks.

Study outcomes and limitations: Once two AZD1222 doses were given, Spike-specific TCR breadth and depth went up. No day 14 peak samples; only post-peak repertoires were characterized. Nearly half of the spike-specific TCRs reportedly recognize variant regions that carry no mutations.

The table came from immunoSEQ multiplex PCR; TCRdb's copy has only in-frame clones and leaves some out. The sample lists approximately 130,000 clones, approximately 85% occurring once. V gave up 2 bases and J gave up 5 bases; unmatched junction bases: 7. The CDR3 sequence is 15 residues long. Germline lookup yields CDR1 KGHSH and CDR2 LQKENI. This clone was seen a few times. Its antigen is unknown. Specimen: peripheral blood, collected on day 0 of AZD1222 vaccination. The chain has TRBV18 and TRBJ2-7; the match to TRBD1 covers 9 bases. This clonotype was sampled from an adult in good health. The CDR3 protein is CASSPVGQGIDEQYF. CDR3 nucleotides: TGTGCCAGCTCACCAGTGGGACAGGGTATCGACGAGCAGTACTTC.